A selection of T cell receptor beta chains follows, all from one sample in a study of regulatory T cells in long-lasting Graves disease. TCRdb analysed the multiplex PCR reads with MiXCR anew, one entry per CDR3 protein. Of 400,000 to 500,000 distinct CDR3 sequences in the sample, over 15% were seen once. These data also formed part of another study, on T cells in Graves' hyperthyroidism and ophthalmopathy.

Sequenced here: peripheral blood mononuclear cells (PBMCs), sampled at new diagnosis, from a patient treated with antithyroid drugs. All receptors derive from a young woman with Graves disease. CDR3s include the opening cysteine and the closing phenylalanine or tryptophan. A D gene is named only where the DNA matches it firmly. Rows may omit the clone size; those that give it use once, few, many or a size class.

D	size	V	J	CDR3	DNA
NA	NA	TRBV6-2/TRBV6-3	TRBJ2-5	CASSYRTPTETQYF	TGTGCCAGCAGTTACAGGACCCCGACAGAGACCCAGTACTTC
TRBD1	few	TRBV7-9	TRBJ2-7	CASSFRGTAYEQYF	TGTGCCAGCAGCTTCCGTGGGACAGCATACGAGCAGTACTTC
TRBD1	many	TRBV6-5	TRBJ2-3	CASSYSSTGVGTDTQYF	TGTGCCAGCAGTTACTCAAGCACAGGGGTAGGCACAGATACGCAGTATTTT
NA	few	TRBV9	TRBJ1-6	CASRRQTNSPLHF	TGTGCCAGCAGGAGACAGACGAATTCACCCCTCCACTTT
NA	many	TRBV20-1	TRBJ2-7	CSPYGYEQYF	TGCAGTCCCTATGGTTACGAGCAGTACTTC
TRBD1	NA	TRBV18	TRBJ1-4	CASSSRGTGAANEKLFF	TGTGCCAGCTCATCACGGGGGACAGGGGCAGCTAATGAAAAACTGTTTTTT
NA	many	TRBV9	TRBJ2-1	CASSVTGKYNEQFF	TGTGCCAGCAGCGTGACTGGCAAATACAATGAGCAGTTCTTC
NA	few	TRBV6-1	TRBJ1-3	CASRAPPGLPSGNTIYF	TGTGCCAGCAGGGCTCCCCCCGGGCTCCCCTCTGGAAACACCATATATTTT
NA	few	TRBV12-3/TRBV12-4	TRBJ2-1	CASSLDAGPHYNEQFF	TGTGCCAGCAGTTTAGACGCGGGACCACACTACAATGAGCAGTTCTTC
NA	few	TRBV3-1	TRBJ2-1	CASSQPIGGASYNEQFF	TGTGCCAGCAGCCAACCAATTGGCGGGGCTTCCTACAATGAGCAGTTCTTC
NA	few	TRBV6-2/TRBV6-3	TRBJ1-2	CASSDVGLRYTF	TGTGCCAGCAGTGATGTCGGGTTACGCTACACCTTC
NA	many	TRBV12-3/TRBV12-4	TRBJ2-1	CASRPTSSYNEQFF	TGTGCCAGCAGGCCAACCAGCTCCTACAATGAGCAGTTCTTC
TRBD2	once	TRBV6-1	TRBJ2-2	CAGRRPAGGAGELFF	TGTGCCGGCAGACGACCAGCGGGAGGGGCCGGGGAGCTGTTTTTT
NA	many	TRBV28	TRBJ2-2	CASSFTDREVNTGELFF	TGTGCCAGCAGTTTTACCGACAGGGAGGTAAACACCGGGGAGCTGTTTTTT
NA	many	TRBV28	TRBJ2-7	CASSLFQGSAYEQYF	TGTGCCAGCAGTTTATTCCAGGGGTCAGCCTACGAGCAGTACTTC
TRBD2	many	TRBV20-1	TRBJ2-1	CSATSGISSYNEQFF	TGCAGTGCCACTAGCGGGATCAGCTCCTACAATGAGCAGTTCTTC
NA	NA	TRBV10-1	TRBJ1-1	CASSVRGFGTEAFF	TGCGCCAGCAGTGTGAGAGGGTTTGGAACTGAAGCTTTCTTT
TRBD2	many	TRBV7-9	TRBJ2-1	CASSWSGSGNEQFF	TGTGCCAGCAGTTGGAGCGGGAGTGGCAATGAGCAGTTCTTC
NA	many	TRBV3-1	TRBJ2-1	CASSESSANEQFF	TGTGCCAGCAGCGAGTCTAGCGCTAATGAGCAGTTCTTC
TRBD2	many	TRBV4-1	TRBJ2-5	CASSRGTSSGTQYF	TGCGCCAGCAGCCGTGGGACTAGTTCGGGGACCCAGTACTTC
NA	many	TRBV29-1	TRBJ2-1	CSVEADVGNEQFF	TGCAGCGTTGAAGCGGATGTGGGCAATGAGCAGTTCTTC
NA	NA	TRBV6-1	TRBJ2-1	CASSEARRGEFF	TGTGCCAGCAGTGAAGCAAGGAGGGGGGAGTTCTTC
NA	NA	TRBV18	TRBJ2-3	CASSPILDTDTQYF	TGTGCCAGCTCACCAATTTTGGACACAGATACGCAGTATTTT
TRBD2	many	TRBV2	TRBJ2-1	CASKGLASYNEQFF	TGTGCCAGCAAGGGACTAGCCTCCTACAATGAGCAGTTCTTC
NA	NA	TRBV6-1	TRBJ1-4	CASRDPTVEKLFF	TGTGCCAGCAGAGATCCGACGGTTGAAAAACTGTTTTTT
NA	NA	TRBV2	TRBJ2-2	CASSESANTGELFF	TGTGCCAGCAGTGAGTCAGCGAACACCGGGGAGCTGTTTTTT
NA	few	TRBV29-1	TRBJ1-2	CSVVRTSYGYTF	TGCAGCGTTGTACGGACTAGCTATGGCTACACCTTC
TRBD1	many	TRBV9	TRBJ2-3	CASSVQGAGTDTQYF	TGTGCCAGCAGTGTACAGGGGGCGGGCACAGATACGCAGTATTTT
TRBD2	many	TRBV13	TRBJ2-5	CASSLALGLAGVETQYF	TGTGCCAGCAGCTTAGCCCTGGGACTAGCGGGAGTTGAGACCCAGTACTTC
TRBD2	many	TRBV6-1	TRBJ2-7	CASSVIAGGISYEQYF	TGTGCCAGCAGTGTAATAGCGGGAGGAATATCCTACGAGCAGTACTTC
NA	few	TRBV29-1	TRBJ1-5	CSVRGEGQPQHF	TGCAGCGTGAGGGGGGAGGGTCAGCCCCAGCATTTT
TRBD2	many	TRBV7-3	TRBJ2-3	CASSLRSGGGDTQYF	TGTGCCAGCAGCTTACGCTCGGGAGGCGGGGATACGCAGTATTTT
TRBD2	many	TRBV10-3	TRBJ2-7	CAISEPLLAVTVSEQYF	TGTGCCATCAGTGAGCCACTACTAGCGGTCACGGTCTCCGAGCAGTACTTC
TRBD2	NA	TRBV29-1	TRBJ2-3	CSVDVGTSGSGPTDTQYF	TGCAGCGTCGACGTAGGGACTAGCGGGAGCGGTCCCACAGATACGCAGTATTTT
TRBD1	few	TRBV7-9	TRBJ2-1	CASSLAAGGTYNEQFF	TGTGCCAGCAGCTTAGCTGCAGGGGGCACCTACAATGAGCAGTTCTTC
NA	NA	TRBV10-2	TRBJ1-5	CASSESEDKVQPQHF	TGCGCCAGCAGTGAGTCCGAGGACAAGGTCCAGCCCCAGCATTTT
TRBD1	NA	TRBV12-3/TRBV12-4	TRBJ2-1	CASSFLLGQASYNEQFF	TGTGCCAGCAGTTTTCTCTTGGGACAGGCTTCCTACAATGAGCAGTTCTTC